This TCR beta chain was observed in a study of OX40 agonist ivuxolimab in advanced cancers. Study-wide context: Enrollees could have had prior anti-PD-1, anti-PD-L1 or anti-CTLA-4 therapy, which under 50% had received.

Only in-frame clones appear in the TCRdb table, and some are missing; sequencing was by immunoSEQ multiplex PCR. The sample contains around 80,000 clones, roughly 80% of which appear only once. The length of the CDR3 is 13 residues. V lost 7 bases, J lost 5 bases, and 14 bases lay in between. Germline CDR1 and CDR2: MDHEN and SYDVKM. The V and J genes are TRBV28 and TRBJ2-5, with unresolved D. The origin of this receptor is an adult with an advanced solid tumor such as melanoma, head and neck, liver or kidney cancer. This specimen consisted of CD4+ or CD8+ T cells sorted from blood, obtained in a trial of the OX40 agonist ivuxolimab. Written as DNA, the CDR3 is TGTGCCAGCACCCCTTTGGCTAGTGAGACCCAGTACTTC. Its protein is CASTPLASETQYF. Filled out from reference TRBV28 and TRBJ2-5, the complete variable domain reads DVKVTQSSRYLVKRTGEKVFLECVQDMDHENMFWYRQDPGLGLRLIYFSYDVKMKEKGDIPEGYSVSREKKERFSLILESASTNQTSMYLCASTPLASETQYFGPGTRLLVL.